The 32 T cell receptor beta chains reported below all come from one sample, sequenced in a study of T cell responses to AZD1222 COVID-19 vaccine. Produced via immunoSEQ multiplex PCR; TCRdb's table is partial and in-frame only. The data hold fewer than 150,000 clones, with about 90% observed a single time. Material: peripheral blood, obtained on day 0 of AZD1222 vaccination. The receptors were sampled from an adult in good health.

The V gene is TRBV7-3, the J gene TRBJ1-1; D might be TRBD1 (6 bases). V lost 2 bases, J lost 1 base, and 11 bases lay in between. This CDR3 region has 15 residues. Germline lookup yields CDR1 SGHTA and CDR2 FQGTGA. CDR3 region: CASSLLGGRNTEAFF. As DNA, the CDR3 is TGTGCCAGCAGCTTATTAGGGGGAAGGAACACTGAAGCTTTCTTT.

In DNA form, the CDR3 reads TGTGCCTGCCCTAGGGTAGCGGGAGCGTCCTACGAGCAGTACTTC. As protein: CACPRVAGASYEQYF. The V gene is TRBV30, the J gene TRBJ2-7, with 9 nucleotides matching TRBD2. The CDR3 loop spans 15 amino acids. Germline trimming cut 6 bases from V and 1 base from J; bases unmatched to any gene: 10. Germline V gene sequence: CDR1 GTSNPN, CDR2 SVGIG (reference sequence).

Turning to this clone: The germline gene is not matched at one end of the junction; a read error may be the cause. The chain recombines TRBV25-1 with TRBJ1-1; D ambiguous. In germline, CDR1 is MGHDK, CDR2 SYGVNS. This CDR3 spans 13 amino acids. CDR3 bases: TGTGCCAGCAGTGATCCCGGGAACCCTGAAGCTTTCTTT. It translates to CASSDPGNPEAFF.

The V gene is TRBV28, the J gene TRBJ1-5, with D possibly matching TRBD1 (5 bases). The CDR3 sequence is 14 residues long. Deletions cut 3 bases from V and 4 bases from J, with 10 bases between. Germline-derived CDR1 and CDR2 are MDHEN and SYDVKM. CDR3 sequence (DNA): TGTGCCAGCAGTTTCCAGGCAGGGAATCAGCCCCAGCATTTT. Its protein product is CASSFQAGNQPQHF.

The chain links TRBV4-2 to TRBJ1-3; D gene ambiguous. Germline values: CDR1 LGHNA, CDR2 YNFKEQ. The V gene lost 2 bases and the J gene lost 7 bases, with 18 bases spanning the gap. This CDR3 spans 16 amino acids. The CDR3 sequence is CASSQPGAEIMNTIYF. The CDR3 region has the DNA TGTGCCAGCAGCCAACCGGGAGCCGAAATTATGAACACCATATATTTT.

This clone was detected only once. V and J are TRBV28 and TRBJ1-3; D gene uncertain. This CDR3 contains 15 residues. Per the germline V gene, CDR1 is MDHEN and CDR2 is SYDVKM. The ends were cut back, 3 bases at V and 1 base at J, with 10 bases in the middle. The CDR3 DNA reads TGTGCCAGCAGTTTTCGTTTGGTTTCTGGAAACACCATATATTTT. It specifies CASSFRLVSGNTIYF.

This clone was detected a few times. For the CDR3, the DNA is TGTGCCAGCAGTTATCGTGTTCGGGGGATAGGCACTGAAGCTTTCTTT. Translated, it gives CASSYRVRGIGTEAFF. This rearrangement joins TRBV6-2 or TRBV6-3 to TRBJ1-1; TRBD1 might be the D (5 bases). The CDR3 runs 16 residues. Looked up from germline, CDR1 is MNHEY and CDR2 is SVGEGT. Trimming took 3 bases from V and 4 from J, leaving 18 bases between them.

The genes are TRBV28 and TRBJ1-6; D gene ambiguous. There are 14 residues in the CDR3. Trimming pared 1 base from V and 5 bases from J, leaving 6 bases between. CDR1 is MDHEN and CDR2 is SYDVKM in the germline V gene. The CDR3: CASSLSWDNSPLHF. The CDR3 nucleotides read TGTGCCAGCAGTTTATCATGGGATAATTCACCCCTCCACTTT. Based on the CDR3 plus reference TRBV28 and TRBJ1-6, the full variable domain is DVKVTQSSRYLVKRTGEKVFLECVQDMDHENMFWYRQDPGLGLRLIYFSYDVKMKEKGDIPEGYSVSREKKERFSLILESASTNQTSMYLCASSLSWDNSPLHFGNGTRLTVT.

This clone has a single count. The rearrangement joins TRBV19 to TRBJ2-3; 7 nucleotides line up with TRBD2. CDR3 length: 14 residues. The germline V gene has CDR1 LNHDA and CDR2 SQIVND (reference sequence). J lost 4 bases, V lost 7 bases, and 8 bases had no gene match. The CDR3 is CASTERGGADTQYF. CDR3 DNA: TGTGCCAGTACCGAGCGGGGAGGGGCAGATACGCAGTATTTT.

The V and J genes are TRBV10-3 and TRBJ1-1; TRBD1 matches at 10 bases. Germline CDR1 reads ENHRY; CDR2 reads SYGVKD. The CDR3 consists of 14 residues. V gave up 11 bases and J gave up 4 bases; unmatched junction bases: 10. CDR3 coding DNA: TGTGCCGCCCAGACAGGGGGCAGGGGCACTGAAGCTTTCTTT. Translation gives CAAQTGGRGTEAFF.

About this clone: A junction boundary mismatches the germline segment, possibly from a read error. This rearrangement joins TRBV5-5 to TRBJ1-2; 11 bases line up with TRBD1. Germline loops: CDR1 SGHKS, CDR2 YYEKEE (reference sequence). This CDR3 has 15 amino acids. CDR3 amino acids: CASSCPGTGGEARCF. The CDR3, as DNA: TGTGCCAGCAGTTGCCCCGGGACAGGGGGGGAAGCTAGGTGCTTC.

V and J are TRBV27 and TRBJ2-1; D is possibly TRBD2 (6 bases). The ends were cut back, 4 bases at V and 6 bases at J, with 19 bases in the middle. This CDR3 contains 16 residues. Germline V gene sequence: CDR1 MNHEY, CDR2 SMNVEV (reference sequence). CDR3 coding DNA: TGTGCCAGCAGTTCTCCTTCCCGGGACTCAACCAATGAGCAGTTCTTC. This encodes CASSSPSRDSTNEQFF.

The CDR3 region has the DNA TGTGCCAGCAGCGTAGGGGTTGTGAACACTGAAGCTTTCTTT. Translating gives CASSVGVVNTEAFF. The V call is TRBV9, the J call TRBJ1-1, with D hard to call. With 0 bases removed from V and 0 bases from J, the gap between germline ends came to 6 bases. In germline, CDR1 is SGDLS, CDR2 YYNGEE. The CDR3 runs 14 residues. The full variable domain, completed using reference TRBV9 and TRBJ1-1, is DSGVTQTPKHLITATGQRVTLRCSPRSGDLSVYWYQQSLDQGLQFLIQYYNGEERAKGNILERFSAQQFPDLHSELNLSSLELGDSALYFCASSVGVVNTEAFFGQGTRLTVV.

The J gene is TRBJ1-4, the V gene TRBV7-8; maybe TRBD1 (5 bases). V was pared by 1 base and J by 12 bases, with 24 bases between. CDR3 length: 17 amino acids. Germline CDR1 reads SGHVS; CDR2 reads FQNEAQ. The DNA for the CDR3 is TGTGCCAGCAGCTTAGAACGATTGGGTCCACTCGCGGGGGAACTGTTTTTT. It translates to CASSLERLGPLAGELFF.

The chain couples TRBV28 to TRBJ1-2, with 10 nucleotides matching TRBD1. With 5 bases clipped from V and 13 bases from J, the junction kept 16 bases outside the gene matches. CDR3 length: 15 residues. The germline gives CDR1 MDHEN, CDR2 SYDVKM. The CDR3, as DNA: TGTGCCAGCAGTCCCCAAGGAGGACAGGGGGGGGCCAGCACCTTC. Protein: CASSPQGGQGGASTF.

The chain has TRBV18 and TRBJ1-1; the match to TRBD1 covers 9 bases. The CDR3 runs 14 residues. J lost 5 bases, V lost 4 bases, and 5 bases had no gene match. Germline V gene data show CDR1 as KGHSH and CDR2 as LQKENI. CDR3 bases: TGTGCCAGCTCACAGGGACAGGGAGATACTGAAGCTTTCTTT. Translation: CASSQGQGDTEAFF.

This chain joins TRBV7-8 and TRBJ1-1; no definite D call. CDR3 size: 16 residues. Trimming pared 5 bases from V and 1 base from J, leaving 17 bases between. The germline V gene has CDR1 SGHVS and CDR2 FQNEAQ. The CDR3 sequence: CASSALIGGGNTEAFF. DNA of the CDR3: TGTGCCAGCAGCGCCCTAATAGGAGGAGGGAACACTGAAGCTTTCTTT.

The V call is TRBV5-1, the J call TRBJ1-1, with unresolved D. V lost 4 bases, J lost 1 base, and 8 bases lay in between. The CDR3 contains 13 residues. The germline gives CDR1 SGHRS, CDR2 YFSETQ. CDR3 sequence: CASSRSGNTEAFF. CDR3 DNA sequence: TGCGCCAGCAGCCGTTCGGGGAACACTGAAGCTTTCTTT.

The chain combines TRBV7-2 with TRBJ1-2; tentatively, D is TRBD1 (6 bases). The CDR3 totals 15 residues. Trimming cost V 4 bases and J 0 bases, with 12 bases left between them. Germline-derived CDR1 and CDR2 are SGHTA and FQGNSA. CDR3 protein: CASSSTGQSNYGYTF. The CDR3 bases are TGTGCCAGCAGCTCCACCGGACAGTCTAACTATGGCTACACCTTC.

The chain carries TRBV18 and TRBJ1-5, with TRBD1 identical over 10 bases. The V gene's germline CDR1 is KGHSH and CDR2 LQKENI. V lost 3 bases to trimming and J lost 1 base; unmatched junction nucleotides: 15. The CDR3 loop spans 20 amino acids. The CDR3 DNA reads TGTGCCAGCTCACCCCTCGTTTCGCGACAGGGGGCGTTCAGCAATCAGCCCCAGCATTTT. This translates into CASSPLVSRQGAFSNQPQHF. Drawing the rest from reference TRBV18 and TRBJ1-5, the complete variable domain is NAGVMQNPRHLVRRRGQEARLRCSPMKGHSHVYWYRQLPEEGLKFMVYLQKENIIDESGMPKERFSAEFPKEGPSILRIQQVVRGDSAAYFCASSPLVSRQGAFSNQPQHFGDGTRLSIL.

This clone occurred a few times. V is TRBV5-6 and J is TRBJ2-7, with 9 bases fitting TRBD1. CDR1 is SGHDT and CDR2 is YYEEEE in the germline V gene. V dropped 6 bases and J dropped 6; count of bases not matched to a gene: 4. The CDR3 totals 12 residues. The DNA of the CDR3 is TGTGCCAGCACGTTGGACAGGGGCGAGCAGTACTTC. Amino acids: CASTLDRGEQYF.

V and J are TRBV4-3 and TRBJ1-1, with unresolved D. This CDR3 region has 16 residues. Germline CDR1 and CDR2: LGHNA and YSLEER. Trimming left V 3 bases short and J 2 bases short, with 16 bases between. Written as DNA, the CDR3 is TGCGCCAGCAGCCAGACTAATGCGGAGACAAACACTGAAGCTTTCTTT. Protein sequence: CASSQTNAETNTEAFF.

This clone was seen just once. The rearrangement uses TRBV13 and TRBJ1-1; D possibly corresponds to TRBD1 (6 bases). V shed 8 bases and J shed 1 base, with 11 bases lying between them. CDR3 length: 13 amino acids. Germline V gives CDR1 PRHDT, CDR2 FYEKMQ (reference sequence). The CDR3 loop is CASLKTGNTEAFF. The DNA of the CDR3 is TGTGCCAGCTTAAAGACAGGGAACACTGAAGCTTTCTTT.

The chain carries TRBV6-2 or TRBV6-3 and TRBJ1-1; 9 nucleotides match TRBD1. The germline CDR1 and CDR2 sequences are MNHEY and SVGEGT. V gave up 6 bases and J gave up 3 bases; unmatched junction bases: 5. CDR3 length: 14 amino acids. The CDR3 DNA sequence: TGTGCCAGCAGCTGGACAGGGGACGACACTGAAGCTTTCTTT. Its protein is CASSWTGDDTEAFF.

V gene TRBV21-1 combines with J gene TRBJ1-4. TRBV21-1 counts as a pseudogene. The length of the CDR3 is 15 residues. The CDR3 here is CASSKKGRRNEKLFF. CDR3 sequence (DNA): TGTGCCAGCAGCAAAAAGGGCCGACGGAATGAAAAACTGTTTTTT.

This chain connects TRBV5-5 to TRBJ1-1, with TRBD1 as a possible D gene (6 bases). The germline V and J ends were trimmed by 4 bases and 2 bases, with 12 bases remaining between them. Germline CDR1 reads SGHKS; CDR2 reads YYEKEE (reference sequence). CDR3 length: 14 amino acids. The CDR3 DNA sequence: TGTGCCAGCAGCCTAGGGACAACCAACACTGAAGCTTTCTTT. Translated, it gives CASSLGTTNTEAFF.

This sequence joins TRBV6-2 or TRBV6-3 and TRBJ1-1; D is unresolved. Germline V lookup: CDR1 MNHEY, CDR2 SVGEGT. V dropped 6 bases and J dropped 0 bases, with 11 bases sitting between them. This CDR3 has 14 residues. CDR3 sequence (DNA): TGTGCCAGCAGCCTGATGCAGGTGAACACTGAAGCTTTCTTT. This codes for CASSLMQVNTEAFF.

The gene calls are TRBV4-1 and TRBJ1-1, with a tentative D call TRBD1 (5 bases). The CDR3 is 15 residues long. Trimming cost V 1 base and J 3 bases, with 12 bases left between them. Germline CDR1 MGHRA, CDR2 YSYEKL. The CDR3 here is CASSQGAGRDTEAFF. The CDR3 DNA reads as TGCGCCAGCAGCCAAGGGGCGGGCAGGGACACTGAAGCTTTCTTT.

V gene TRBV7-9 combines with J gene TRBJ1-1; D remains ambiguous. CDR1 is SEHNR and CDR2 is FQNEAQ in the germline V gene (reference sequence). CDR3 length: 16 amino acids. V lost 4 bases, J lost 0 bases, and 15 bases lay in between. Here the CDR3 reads CASSSLARRVNTEAFF. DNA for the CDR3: TGTGCCAGCAGCTCTCTCGCTCGAAGAGTGAACACTGAAGCTTTCTTT.

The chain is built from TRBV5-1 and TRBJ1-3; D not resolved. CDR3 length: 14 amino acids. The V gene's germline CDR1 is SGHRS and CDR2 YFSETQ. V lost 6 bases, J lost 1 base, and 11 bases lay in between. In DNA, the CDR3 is TGCGCCAGCATAAACACGAAGTCTGGAAACACCATATATTTT. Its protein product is CASINTKSGNTIYF.

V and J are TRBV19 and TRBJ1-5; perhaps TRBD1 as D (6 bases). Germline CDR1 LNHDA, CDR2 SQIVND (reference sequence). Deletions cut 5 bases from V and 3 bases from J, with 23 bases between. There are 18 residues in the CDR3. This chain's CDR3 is CASSPRPLETGPNQPQHF. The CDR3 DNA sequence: TGTGCCAGTAGTCCGCGACCGCTCGAGACAGGCCCCAATCAGCCCCAGCATTTT.

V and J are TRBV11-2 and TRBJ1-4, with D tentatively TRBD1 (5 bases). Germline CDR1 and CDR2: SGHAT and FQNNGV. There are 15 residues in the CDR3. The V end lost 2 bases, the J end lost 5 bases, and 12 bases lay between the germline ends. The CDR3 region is CASSLIGWGNEKLFF. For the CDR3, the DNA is TGTGCCAGCAGCTTAATAGGCTGGGGGAATGAAAAACTGTTTTTT.